Listed here are 3 T cell receptor beta chains from one sample, sequenced in a study of response to subunit inactivated influenza vaccine. TCRdb re-called the RT-PCR reads through MiXCR, storing one row per CDR3 protein. The table lists about 540,000 distinct CDR3 sequences, around 21% of them singletons. These same data were also listed under a study on T cells expressing NK-cell markers. From that second work: Beta-chain TCR cDNA was generated via 5'RACE template switching with UMIs.

The specimen was CD4+ T cells sorted from PBMCs, collected about 12 days after vaccination. The receptors were gathered from a man aged 45-60 years who received an inactivated influenza vaccine.

This clonotype was picked up a small number of times. The chain links TRBV6-2 or TRBV6-3 to TRBJ2-7; 7 positions match TRBD1. V shed 7 bases and J 4 bases; nucleotides not matched to a gene: 10. The CDR3 is 14 amino acids. Per germline, CDR1 MNHEY and CDR2 SVGEGT. The CDR3 coding sequence is TGTGCCAGCATCCCGGGACAGCTTCTATACGAGCAGTACTTC. This sequence encodes CASIPGQLLYEQYF.

This clonotype was detected only a few times. The chain couples TRBV5-1 to TRBJ1-2; unclear D gene. This CDR3 comprises 14 residues. Trimming removed 0 bases from V and 4 bases from J, with 10 bases in between. Germline lookup yields CDR1 SGHRS and CDR2 YFSETQ. The CDR3 loop is CASSLASTGYGYTF. In DNA form, the CDR3 reads TGCGCCAGCAGCTTGGCCTCGACGGGCTATGGCTACACCTTC.

This clonotype was observed a handful of times. The J gene is TRBJ1-1, the V gene TRBV12-3 or TRBV12-4; 12 bases align to TRBD1. The CDR3 sequence is 17 residues long. The trim removed 5 bases at V and 0 bases at J, leaving 7 bases unmatched. CDR3 nucleotide sequence: TGTGCCAGCAGTCCCGGGACAGGGGGCCTCATGAACACTGAAGCTTTCTTT. It encodes CASSPGTGGLMNTEAFF.